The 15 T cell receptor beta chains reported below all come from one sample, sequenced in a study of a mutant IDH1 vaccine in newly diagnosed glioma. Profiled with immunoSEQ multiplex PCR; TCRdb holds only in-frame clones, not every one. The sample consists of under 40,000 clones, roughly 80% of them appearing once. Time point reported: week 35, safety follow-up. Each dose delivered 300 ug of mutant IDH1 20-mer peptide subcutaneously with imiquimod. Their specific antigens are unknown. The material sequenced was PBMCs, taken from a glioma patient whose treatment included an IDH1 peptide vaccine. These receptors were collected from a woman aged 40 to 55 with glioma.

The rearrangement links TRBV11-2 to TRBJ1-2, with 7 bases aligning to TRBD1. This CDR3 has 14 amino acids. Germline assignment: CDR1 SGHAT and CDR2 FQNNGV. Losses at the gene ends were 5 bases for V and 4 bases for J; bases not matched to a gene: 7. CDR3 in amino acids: CASSGLRTGYGYTF. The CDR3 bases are TGTGCCAGCAGCGGTCTCAGGACAGGCTATGGCTACACCTTC.

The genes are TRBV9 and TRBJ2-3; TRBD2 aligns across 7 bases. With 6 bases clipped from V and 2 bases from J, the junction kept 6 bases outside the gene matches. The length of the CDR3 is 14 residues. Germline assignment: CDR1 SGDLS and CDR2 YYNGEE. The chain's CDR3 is CASMPGGHTDTQYF. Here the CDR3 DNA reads TGTGCCAGCATGCCGGGGGGTCACACAGATACGCAGTATTTT.

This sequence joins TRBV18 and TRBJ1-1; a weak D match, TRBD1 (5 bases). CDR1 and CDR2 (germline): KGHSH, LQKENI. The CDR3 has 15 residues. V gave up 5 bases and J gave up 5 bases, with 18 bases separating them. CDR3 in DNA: TGTGCCAGCTCAAAATCGCAGGGAGAGGGAACTGAAGCTTTCTTT. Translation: CASSKSQGEGTEAFF.

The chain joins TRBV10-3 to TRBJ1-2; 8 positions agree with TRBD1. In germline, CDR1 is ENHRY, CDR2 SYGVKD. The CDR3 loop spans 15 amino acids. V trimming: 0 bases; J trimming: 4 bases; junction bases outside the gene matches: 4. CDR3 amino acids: CAISESQGASYGYTF. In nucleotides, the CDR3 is TGTGCCATCAGTGAGTCGCAGGGGGCAAGCTATGGCTACACCTTC.

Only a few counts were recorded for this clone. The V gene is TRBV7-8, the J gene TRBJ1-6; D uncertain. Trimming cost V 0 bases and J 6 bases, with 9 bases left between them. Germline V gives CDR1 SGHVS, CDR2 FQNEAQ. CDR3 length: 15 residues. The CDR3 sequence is CASSLARGFNSPLHF. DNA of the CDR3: TGTGCCAGCAGCTTAGCCAGAGGGTTTAATTCACCCCTCCACTTT.

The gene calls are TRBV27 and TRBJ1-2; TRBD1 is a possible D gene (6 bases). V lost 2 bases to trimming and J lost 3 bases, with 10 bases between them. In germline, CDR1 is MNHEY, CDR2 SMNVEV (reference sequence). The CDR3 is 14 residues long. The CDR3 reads CASSLDRRYYGYTF. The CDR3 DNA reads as TGTGCCAGCAGTTTAGACAGGAGATACTATGGCTACACCTTC.

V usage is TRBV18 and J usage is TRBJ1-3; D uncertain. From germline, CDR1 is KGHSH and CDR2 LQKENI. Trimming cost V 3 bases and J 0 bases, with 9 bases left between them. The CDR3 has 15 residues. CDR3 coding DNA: TGTGCCAGCTCACCGACGGCCTCCTCTGGAAACACCATATATTTT. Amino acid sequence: CASSPTASSGNTIYF.

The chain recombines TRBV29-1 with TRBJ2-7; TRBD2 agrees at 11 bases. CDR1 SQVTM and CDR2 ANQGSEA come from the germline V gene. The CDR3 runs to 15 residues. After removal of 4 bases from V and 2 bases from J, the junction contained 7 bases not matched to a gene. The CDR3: CSVGFSGGAPYEQYF. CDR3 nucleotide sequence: TGCAGCGTTGGATTTAGCGGGGGGGCCCCCTACGAGCAGTACTTC.

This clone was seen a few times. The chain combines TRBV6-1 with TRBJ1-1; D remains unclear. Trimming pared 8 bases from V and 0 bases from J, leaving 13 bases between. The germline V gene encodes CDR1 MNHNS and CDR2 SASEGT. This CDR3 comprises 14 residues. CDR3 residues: CASFRRSMNTEAFF. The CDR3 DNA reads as TGTGCCAGCTTTAGGCGAAGCATGAACACTGAAGCTTTCTTT.

The CDR3 spells CASRGISGGNEQYF. In DNA form, the CDR3 reads TGTGCCAGCAGAGGGATTAGCGGTGGGAACGAGCAGTACTTC. The chain employs TRBV2 and TRBJ2-7; weak D call: TRBD2 (6 bases). The CDR3 sequence is 14 residues long. With 6 bases removed from V and 5 bases from J, the gap between germline ends came to 17 bases. Germline CDR1 is SNHLY and CDR2 is FYNNEI.

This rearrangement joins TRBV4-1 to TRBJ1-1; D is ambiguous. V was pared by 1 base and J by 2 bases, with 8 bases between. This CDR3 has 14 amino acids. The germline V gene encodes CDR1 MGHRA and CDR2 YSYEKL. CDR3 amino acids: CASSQAGSNTEAFF. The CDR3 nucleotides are TGCGCCAGCAGCCAAGCGGGGAGCAACACTGAAGCTTTCTTT.

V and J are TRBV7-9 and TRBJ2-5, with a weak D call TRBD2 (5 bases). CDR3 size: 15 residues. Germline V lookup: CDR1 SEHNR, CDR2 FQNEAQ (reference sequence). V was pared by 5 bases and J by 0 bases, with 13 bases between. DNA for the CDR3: TGTGCCAGCAGCCCGCAGTCGGGGAACCAAGAGACCCAGTACTTC. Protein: CASSPQSGNQETQYF.

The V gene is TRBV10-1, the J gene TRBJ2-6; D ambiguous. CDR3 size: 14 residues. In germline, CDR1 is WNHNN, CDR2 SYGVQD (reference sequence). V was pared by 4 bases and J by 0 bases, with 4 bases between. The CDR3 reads CASSVSSGANVLTF. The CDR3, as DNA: TGCGCCAGCAGTGTCTCCTCTGGGGCCAACGTCCTGACTTTC.

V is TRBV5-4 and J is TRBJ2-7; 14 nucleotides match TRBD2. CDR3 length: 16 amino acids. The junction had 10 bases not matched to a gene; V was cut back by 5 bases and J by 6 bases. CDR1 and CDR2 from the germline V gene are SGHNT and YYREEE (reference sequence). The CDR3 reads CASSRGLAGDLSEQYF. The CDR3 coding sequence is TGTGCCAGCAGTCGGGGACTAGCGGGGGACCTTAGCGAGCAGTACTTC.

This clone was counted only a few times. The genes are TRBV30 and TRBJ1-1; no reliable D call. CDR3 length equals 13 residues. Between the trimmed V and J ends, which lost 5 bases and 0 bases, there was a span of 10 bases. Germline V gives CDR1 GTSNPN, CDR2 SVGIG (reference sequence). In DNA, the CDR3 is TGTGCCTGGTCCGAGGGTTTGAACACTGAAGCTTTCTTT. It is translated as CAWSEGLNTEAFF.